This TCR beta chain originates from a study of T cells in Graves' hyperthyroidism and ophthalmopathy. Study-wide points: Ophthalmopathy was told apart from stable hyperthyroidism by a 13 V-J model.

This clonotype was seen ten or more times. As yet, its antigen is unknown. The blood sample dates from first hyperthyroidism diagnosis, preceding any ophthalmopathy symptoms. Researchers took RNA transcripts and amplified the TCR beta CDR3 regions from them. HTBI primers were used for first-round RT-PCR of the TCR CDR3. TCRdb used MiXCR to reprocess the multiplex PCR reads, holding one entry per CDR3 protein. This sample has almost 600,000 distinct CDR3 sequences, with roughly 14% found just once. The CDR3 is 18 residues long. Trimming stripped 0 bases from V and 5 bases from J, with 23 bases between. Germline V gene data show CDR1 as MNHEY and CDR2 as SVGEGT.

This clonotype was sampled from a young woman with Graves' hyperthyroidism that later progressed to Graves' ophthalmopathy. The sequenced sample was blood. The chain couples TRBV6-2 or TRBV6-3 to TRBJ2-7; D is perhaps TRBD1 or TRBD2 (5 bases each). The CDR3: CASSYSRTSSVGAHEQYF. CDR3 DNA sequence: TGTGCCAGCAGTTACTCCAGAACCTCCTCCGTCGGGGCTCACGAGCAGTACTTC.